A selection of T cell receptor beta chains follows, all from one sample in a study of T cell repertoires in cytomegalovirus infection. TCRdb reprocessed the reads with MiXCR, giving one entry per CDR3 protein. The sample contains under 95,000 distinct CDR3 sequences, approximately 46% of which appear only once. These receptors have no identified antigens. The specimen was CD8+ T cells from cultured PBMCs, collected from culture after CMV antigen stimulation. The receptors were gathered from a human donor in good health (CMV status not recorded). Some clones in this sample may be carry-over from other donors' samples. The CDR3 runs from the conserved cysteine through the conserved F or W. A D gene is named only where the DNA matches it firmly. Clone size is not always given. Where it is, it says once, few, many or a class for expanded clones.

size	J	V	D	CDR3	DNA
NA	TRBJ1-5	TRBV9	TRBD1	CASSRTGSGAQPQHF	TGTGCCAGCAGCCGGACAGGGAGTGGGGCTCAGCCCCAGCATTTT
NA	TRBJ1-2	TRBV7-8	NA	CASSAQGIDYGYTF	TGTGCCAGCAGCGCACAGGGAATTGACTATGGCTACACCTTC
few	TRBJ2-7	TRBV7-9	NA	CASSLWGGEQYF	TGTGCCAGCAGCTTATGGGGTGGAGAGCAGTACTTC
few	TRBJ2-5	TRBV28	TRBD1	CASSPLGQGGETQYF	TGTGCCAGCAGTCCCCTCGGACAGGGCGGGGAGACCCAGTACTTC
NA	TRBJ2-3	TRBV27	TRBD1	CASSLLGTGPTDTQYF	TGTGCCAGCAGTTTACTAGGGACAGGGCCCACAGATACGCAGTATTTT
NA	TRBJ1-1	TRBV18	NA	CASSPPKEGSNTEAFF	TGTGCCAGCTCGCCGCCCAAGGAGGGCTCGAACACTGAAGCTTTCTTT
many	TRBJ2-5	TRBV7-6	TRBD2	CASSFRGGPRETQYF	TGTGCCAGCAGCTTTCGGGGGGGGCCGAGGGAGACCCAGTACTTC
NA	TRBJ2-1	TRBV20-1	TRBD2	CSARDRVWGTSGYNEQFF	TGCAGTGCTAGAGATCGGGTTTGGGGGACTAGCGGCTACAATGAGCAGTTCTTC
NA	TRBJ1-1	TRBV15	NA	CATSRERPWGTEAFF	TGTGCCACCAGCAGAGAAAGGCCCTGGGGCACTGAAGCTTTCTTT
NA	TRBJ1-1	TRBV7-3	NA	CASSLGLDTEAFF	TGTGCCAGCAGCTTGGGACTCGACACTGAAGCTTTCTTT
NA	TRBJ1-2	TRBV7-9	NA	CASSLEREGYTF	TGTGCCAGCAGCTTAGAGCGGGAAGGCTACACCTTC
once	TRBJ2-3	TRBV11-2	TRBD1	CASSSPDRGVLTDTQYF	TGTGCCAGCAGCTCCCCTGACAGGGGGGTACTCACAGATACGCAGTATTTT
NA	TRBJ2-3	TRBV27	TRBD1	CASSLSTGPPADTQYF	TGTGCCAGCAGTTTATCGACAGGGCCCCCCGCAGATACGCAGTATTTT
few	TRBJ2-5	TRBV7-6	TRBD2	CASSSTITSGPSTTQYF	TGTGCCAGCAGCTCAACTATTACTAGCGGGCCTTCTACGACCCAGTACTTC
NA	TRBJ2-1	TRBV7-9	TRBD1	CASINPGTANYNEQFF	TGTGCCAGCATCAATCCCGGGACAGCTAACTACAATGAGCAGTTCTTC
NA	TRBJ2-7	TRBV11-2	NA	CASSLEVGLYEQYF	TGTGCCAGCAGCTTAGAGGTGGGCCTCTACGAGCAGTACTTC
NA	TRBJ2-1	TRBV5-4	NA	CASSFPQGLYNEQFF	TGTGCCAGCAGCTTTCCGCAGGGATTATACAATGAGCAGTTCTTC
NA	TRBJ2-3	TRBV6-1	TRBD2	CASSEALRGVATDTQYF	TGTGCCAGCAGTGAAGCGTTGCGGGGGGTCGCCACAGATACGCAGTATTTT
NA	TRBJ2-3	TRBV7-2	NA	CASSLRLEASTDTQYF	TGTGCCAGCAGCTTAAGGTTGGAGGCCTCCACAGATACGCAGTATTTT
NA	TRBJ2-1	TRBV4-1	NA	CASSQSLLTGSSYNEQFF	TGCGCCAGCAGCCAGAGTCTACTGACAGGAAGCTCCTACAATGAGCAGTTCTTC
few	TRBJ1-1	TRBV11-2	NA	CASSLWTLNMNTEAFF	TGTGCCAGCAGCCTCTGGACGTTAAACATGAACACTGAAGCTTTCTTT
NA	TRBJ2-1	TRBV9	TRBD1	CASSPTGGEQFF	TGTGCCAGCAGCCCGACAGGGGGTGAGCAGTTCTTC
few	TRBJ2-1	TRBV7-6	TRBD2	CASSSFRGGIATHNEQFF	TGTGCCAGCAGCTCCTTCCGGGGGGGCATAGCTACACACAATGAGCAGTTCTTC
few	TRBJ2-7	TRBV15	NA	CATSRTGYEQYF	TGTGCCACCAGCAGAACGGGCTACGAGCAGTACTTC
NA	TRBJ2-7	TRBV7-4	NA	CASSLSGDIYEQYF	TGTGCCAGCAGCTTAAGCGGGGACATCTACGAGCAGTACTTC
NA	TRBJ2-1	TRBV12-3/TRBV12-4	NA	CASSSGRYNEQFF	TGTGCCAGCAGTTCAGGACGCTACAATGAGCAGTTCTTC
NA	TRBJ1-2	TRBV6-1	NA	CASSLPGVGWDGYTF	TGTGCCAGCAGTTTACCCGGTGTGGGATGGGACGGCTACACCTTC
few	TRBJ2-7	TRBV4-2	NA	CASSQDGAGGEQYF	TGTGCCAGCAGCCAAGATGGGGCAGGAGGAGAGCAGTACTTC
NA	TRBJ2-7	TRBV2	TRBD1	CASNYDRDEQYF	TGTGCCAGCAATTACGACAGGGACGAGCAGTACTTC
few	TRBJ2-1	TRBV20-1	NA	CSAERTEPAYNEQFF	TGCAGTGCAGAGAGGACAGAGCCTGCCTACAATGAGCAGTTCTTC
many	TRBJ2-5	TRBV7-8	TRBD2	CASSWRGGGAPETQYF	TGTGCCAGCAGCTGGAGGGGCGGGGGGGCGCCAGAGACCCAGTACTTC
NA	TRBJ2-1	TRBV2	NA	CASSASQGLDEQFF	TGTGCCAGCAGTGCGTCCCAGGGCTTGGATGAGCAGTTCTTC
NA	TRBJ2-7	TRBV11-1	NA	CASSARDLPGYEQYF	TGTGCCAGCAGCGCCCGGGACCTACCGGGGTACGAGCAGTACTTC
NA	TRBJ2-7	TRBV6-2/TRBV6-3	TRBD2	CASSTLAGSSYEQYF	TGTGCCAGCAGTACCTTAGCGGGGAGCTCCTACGAGCAGTACTTC
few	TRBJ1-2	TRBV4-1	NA	CASSQERGFDGYTF	TGCGCCAGCAGCCAAGAGAGGGGGTTCGATGGCTACACCTTC
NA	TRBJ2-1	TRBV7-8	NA	CASSLGSGVAGVNEQFF	TGTGCCAGCAGCTTAGGGTCGGGGGTAGCAGGGGTCAATGAGCAGTTCTTC
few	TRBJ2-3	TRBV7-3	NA	CASSFEGVTDTQYF	TGTGCCAGCAGCTTTGAGGGAGTAACAGATACGCAGTATTTT
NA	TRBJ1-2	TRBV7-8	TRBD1	CASSPTGGQGHGYTF	TGTGCCAGCAGCCCAACGGGGGGACAGGGGCATGGCTACACCTTC
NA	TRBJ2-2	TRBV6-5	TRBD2	CASSYGLAGVDTGELFF	TGTGCCAGCAGTTACGGGCTAGCGGGAGTCGACACCGGGGAGCTGTTTTTT
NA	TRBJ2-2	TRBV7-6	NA	CASTLEGGDTGELFF	TGTGCCAGCACCCTGGAGGGGGGGGACACCGGGGAGCTGTTTTTT
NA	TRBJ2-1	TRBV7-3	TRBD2	CASSQPRREGSYNEQFF	TGTGCCAGCAGCCAACCCAGGCGGGAGGGCTCCTACAATGAGCAGTTCTTC
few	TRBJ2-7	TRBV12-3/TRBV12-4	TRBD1	CASRSSGQGTHEQYF	TGTGCCAGCAGATCATCGGGACAGGGGACCCACGAGCAGTACTTC
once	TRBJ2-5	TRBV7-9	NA	CASSLVSETQYF	TGTGCCAGCAGCTTAGTGTCAGAGACCCAGTACTTC
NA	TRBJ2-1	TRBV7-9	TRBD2	CASSGSGRADEQFF	TGTGCCAGCAGCGGTAGCGGGAGGGCCGATGAGCAGTTCTTC
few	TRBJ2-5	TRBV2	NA	CAIPGSRETQYF	TGTGCCATCCCAGGGAGTCGAGAGACCCAGTACTTC
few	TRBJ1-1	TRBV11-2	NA	CASSLDSRPEAFF	TGTGCCAGCAGCTTAGACAGCAGGCCTGAAGCTTTCTTT
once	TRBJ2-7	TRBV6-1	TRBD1	CASRGRDRGLDEQYF	TGTGCCAGCAGAGGAAGGGACAGGGGGCTCGACGAGCAGTACTTC
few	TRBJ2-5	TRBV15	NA	CATSSRDGEETQYF	TGTGCCACCAGCAGCCGGGACGGAGAAGAGACCCAGTACTTC
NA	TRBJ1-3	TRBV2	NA	CASSTEIVGSGNTIYF	TGTGCCAGCAGTACAGAAATTGTGGGCTCCGGGAACACCATATATTTT
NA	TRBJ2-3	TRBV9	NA	CASSVEGPSADTQYF	TGTGCCAGCAGCGTCGAAGGGCCCTCGGCAGATACGCAGTATTTT
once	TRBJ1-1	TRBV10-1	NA	CASSGPDKNTEAFF	TGCGCCAGCAGTGGCCCGGACAAGAACACTGAAGCTTTCTTT
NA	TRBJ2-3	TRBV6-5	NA	CASSAEDTSTDTQYF	TGTGCCAGCAGTGCGGAGGACACTTCAACAGATACGCAGTATTTT
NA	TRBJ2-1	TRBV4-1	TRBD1	CASSQGTGGYNEQFF	TGCGCCAGCAGCCAAGGGACAGGGGGGTACAATGAGCAGTTCTTC
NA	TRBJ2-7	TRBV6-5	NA	CASSYMAGAYEQYF	TGTGCCAGCAGTTACATGGCAGGGGCCTACGAGCAGTACTTC
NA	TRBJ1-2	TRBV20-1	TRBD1	CSASDRDYGYTF	TGCAGTGCTTCGGACAGGGACTATGGCTACACCTTC
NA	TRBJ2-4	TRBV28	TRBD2	CASRPFSGRRDKNIQYF	TGTGCCAGCAGACCCTTTAGCGGGAGAAGGGACAAAAACATTCAGTACTTC